One sample yielded the 30 T cell receptor beta chains listed below, sequenced in a study of T cell changes during pregnancy in multiple sclerosis (dated by TCRdb to the late 2010s). The receptor library was made with the immunoSEQ multiplex PCR assay. TCRdb re-hosts the immuneACCESS table, in-frame sequences only. Its copies lack some clones; in the studies checked, an unresolved V gene accounts for under half of them, and the cause for the rest is not known. Counted in this sample were 25,000 to 35,000 clones; 75% to 90% of them appeared once. The ten largest clonotypes hold roughly a tenth of the sample. The source material was CD8+ T cells from peripheral blood mononuclear cells, sampled in the second trimester of pregnancy. The receptors shown here come from a female donor with multiple sclerosis, enrolled in a pregnancy study.

This clone is medium-sized in the sample. This chain links TRBV28 with TRBJ1-2; D is unclear. Germline V CDR1 and CDR2: MDHEN, SYDVKM. This CDR3 region has 14 residues. The V end was cut by 3 bases, the J end by 7 bases, with 15 bases between. CDR3 coding DNA: TGTGCCAGCAGTTTTGGAGGTCCCCTAGGTGGCTACACCTTC. Amino acids: CASSFGGPLGGYTF.

V gene TRBV18 combines with J gene TRBJ1-2; TRBD1 might be the D (5 bases). V lost 3 bases, J lost 5 bases, and 10 bases lay in between. CDR1 and CDR2 from the germline V gene are KGHSH and LQKENI. This CDR3 region has 13 residues. In DNA, the CDR3 is TGTGCCAGCTCACCCTCAGGGTGGTATGGCTACACCTTC. This sequence encodes CASSPSGWYGYTF. Supplemented by reference TRBV18 and TRBJ1-2, the full variable domain reads NAGVMQNPRHLVRRRGQEARLRCSPMKGHSHVYWYRQLPEEGLKFMVYLQKENIIDESGMPKERFSAEFPKEGPSILRIQQVVRGDSAAYFCASSPSGWYGYTFGSGTRLTVV.

V and J are TRBV6-5 and TRBJ2-7; 9 bases are a match to TRBD1. Germline V gene sequence: CDR1 MNHEY, CDR2 SVGAGI. J gave up 5 bases and V 5 bases, and 7 bases lay outside the gene matches. This CDR3 region has 14 residues. The CDR3 is CASSEGQGGNEQYF. The CDR3, as DNA: TGTGCCAGCAGTGAGGGACAGGGAGGGAACGAGCAGTACTTC.

The rearrangement links TRBV10-3 to TRBJ2-5; the match to TRBD2 covers 8 bases. The V gene end was trimmed by 11 bases and the J gene end by 4 bases; junction bases not matched to a gene: 0. This CDR3 has 10 residues. CDR1 is ENHRY and CDR2 is SYGVKD in the germline V gene. CDR3 in amino acids: CAAGGETQYF. As DNA, the CDR3 is TGTGCCGCGGGGGGAGAGACCCAGTACTTC.

In this sample, this clone turned up a few times. V and J are TRBV27 and TRBJ1-1; a weak D match, TRBD1 (6 bases). V shed 2 bases and J shed 4 bases, with 14 bases lying between them. The CDR3 is made up of 15 amino acids. Germline V CDR1 and CDR2: MNHEY, SMNVEV (reference sequence). The CDR3 protein is CASSLRGGGSTEAFF. The CDR3, as DNA: TGTGCCAGCAGTTTAAGGGGGGGCGGTAGCACTGAAGCTTTCTTT.

The chain is built from TRBV29-1 and TRBJ1-5; TRBD1 agrees at 12 bases. The V and J ends lost 7 bases and 5 bases, in that order; junction bases with no gene match: 9. This CDR3 has 15 amino acids. From germline, CDR1 is SQVTM and CDR2 ANQGSEA. CDR3 region: CSAPGTGGADQPQHF. The CDR3 nucleotides read TGCAGCGCGCCCGGGACAGGGGGCGCCGATCAGCCCCAGCATTTT.

This chain links TRBV9 with TRBJ2-1, with D possibly TRBD2 on 6 matching bases. CDR3 length: 14 residues. The V gene lost 2 bases and the J gene lost 1 base, with 7 bases spanning the gap. Germline assignment: CDR1 SGDLS and CDR2 YYNGEE. CDR3 in amino acids: CASSVGGSYNEQFF. DNA for the CDR3: TGTGCCAGCAGCGTGGGAGGATCCTACAATGAGCAGTTCTTC.

The chain couples TRBV7-6 to TRBJ1-1; 7 nucleotides align to TRBD1. This CDR3 has 15 amino acids. Germline V lookup: CDR1 SGHVS, CDR2 FNYEAQ. V lost 5 bases to trimming and J lost 7 bases; unmatched junction nucleotides: 13. CDR3 DNA: TGTGCCAGCAGCCAGATTATAGGGGACAGAGATGAAGCTTTCTTT. This codes for CASSQIIGDRDEAFF.

The rearrangement uses TRBV27 and TRBJ1-2; D remains ambiguous. The V end lost 2 bases, the J end lost 10 bases, and 11 bases lay between the germline ends. This CDR3 contains 12 residues. Germline-derived CDR1 and CDR2 are MNHEY and SMNVEV (reference sequence). CDR3 sequence: CASSLRGAPYTF. In DNA, the CDR3 is TGTGCCAGCAGTTTACGGGGTGCACCCTACACCTTC.

The chain is built from TRBV29-1 and TRBJ2-1, with a possible D match to TRBD2 (6 bases). Trimming pared 5 bases from V and 7 bases from J, leaving 9 bases between. The CDR3 sequence is 11 residues long. Germline CDR1 reads SQVTM; CDR2 reads ANQGSEA. CDR3: CSVPRGNEQFF. The CDR3 nucleotides read TGCAGCGTTCCACGGGGGAATGAGCAGTTCTTC.

The CDR3 DNA is TGTGCCAGCAGTGAAACAAGTAACAGGGTGTATAGCAATCAGCCCCAGCATTTT. Protein sequence: CASSETSNRVYSNQPQHF. The chain links TRBV6-1 to TRBJ1-5, with D possibly TRBD1 on 6 matching bases. V gave up 2 bases and J gave up 0 bases, with 17 bases separating them. Germline V gene lookup returns CDR1 MNHNS and CDR2 SASEGT. The CDR3 runs 18 residues.

This clone was seen once. The V call is TRBV27, the J call TRBJ1-5, with D unclear. Germline assignment: CDR1 MNHEY and CDR2 SMNVEV (reference sequence). V was clipped by 5 bases and J by 2 bases, with 10 bases between them. This CDR3 is 14 amino acids long. CDR3 protein: CASSTRRGNQPQHF. CDR3 DNA sequence: TGTGCCAGCAGTACCCGCCGGGGCAATCAGCCCCAGCATTTT.

This chain uses TRBV9 with TRBJ1-1; D unresolved. Deletions cut 0 bases from V and 4 bases from J, with 10 bases between. CDR3 length equals 14 residues. Germline CDR1 and CDR2: SGDLS and YYNGEE. For the CDR3, the DNA is TGTGCCAGCAGCGTAGATGGAAGAGGCACTGAAGCTTTCTTT. Encoded protein: CASSVDGRGTEAFF.

V usage is TRBV6-1 and J usage is TRBJ2-7; 8 positions match TRBD1. This CDR3 is 13 amino acids long. The V and J ends lost 6 bases and 6 bases, in that order; junction bases with no gene match: 7. Germline loops: CDR1 MNHNS, CDR2 SASEGT. The CDR3 is CASSEDRAVEQYF. DNA for the CDR3: TGTGCCAGCAGCGAGGACAGGGCGGTCGAGCAGTACTTC.

The gene calls are TRBV7-9 and TRBJ1-4; D gene unclear. V was pared by 2 bases and J by 3 bases, with 7 bases between. This CDR3 is 14 amino acids long. CDR1 and CDR2 from the germline V gene are SEHNR and FQNEAQ (reference sequence). CDR3 sequence reads: CASSLQLANEKLFF. As DNA, the CDR3 is TGTGCCAGCAGCTTACAGTTGGCTAATGAAAAACTGTTTTTT.

This clone has just one count. The rearrangement uses TRBV25-1 and TRBJ1-5; no clear D. Germline loops: CDR1 MGHDK, CDR2 SYGVNS. The length of the CDR3 is 14 residues. V lost 7 bases and J 7 bases, leaving 17 bases between the germline ends. CDR3 nucleotides: TGTGCCAGCATCTACCTCGGGGAACACCAGCCCCAGCATTTT. This codes for CASIYLGEHQPQHF.

The gene calls are TRBV7-9 and TRBJ2-1, with D possibly matching TRBD2 (6 bases). V gave up 5 bases and J gave up 6 bases, with 23 bases separating them. Germline lookup yields CDR1 SEHNR and CDR2 FQNEAQ (reference sequence). This CDR3 region has 17 residues. CDR3: CASSPTYPDWRGNEQFF. DNA for the CDR3: TGTGCCAGCAGCCCAACATACCCGGACTGGAGGGGCAATGAGCAGTTCTTC.

The chain recombines TRBV5-6 with TRBJ2-3; 8 nucleotides match TRBD2. After removal of 4 bases from V and 11 bases from J, the junction contained 9 bases not matched to a gene. The CDR3 has 13 amino acids. In germline, CDR1 is SGHDT, CDR2 YYEEEE. CDR3 protein: CASSTWTSNRQYF. The CDR3 DNA reads TGTGCCAGCAGCACCTGGACTAGCAACAGGCAGTATTTT.

The chain has TRBV19 and TRBJ1-1; D possibly corresponds to TRBD1 (5 bases). Germline V gives CDR1 LNHDA, CDR2 SQIVND (reference sequence). V shed 1 base and J shed 1 base, with 13 bases lying between them. The CDR3 is made up of 16 amino acids. This CDR3 reads CASSIVRQMGNTEAFF. CDR3 DNA: TGTGCCAGTAGTATAGTCCGACAGATGGGGAACACTGAAGCTTTCTTT.

This clone was counted once. V is TRBV29-1 and J is TRBJ2-1; the match to TRBD2 covers 10 bases. This CDR3 region has 14 residues. Germline assignment: CDR1 SQVTM and CDR2 ANQGSEA. The V and J ends lost 7 bases and 4 bases, in that order; junction bases with no gene match: 7. CDR3 DNA sequence: TGCAGCGCTCCGACTAGCGGGCGGTACAATGAGCAGTTCTTC. This codes for CSAPTSGRYNEQFF.

The chain couples TRBV25-1 to TRBJ1-2; a possible D gene is TRBD1 (5 bases). Germline V gene sequence: CDR1 MGHDK, CDR2 SYGVNS. The CDR3 contains 16 residues. V was pared by 1 base and J by 3 bases, with 15 bases between. As DNA, the CDR3 is TGTGCCAGCAGTGAATGGGGGGGGGAGTCTTACTATGGCTACACCTTC. Its translation: CASSEWGGESYYGYTF.

This clone was picked up one time. This chain uses TRBV27 with TRBJ1-1; 10 bases line up with TRBD1. Trimming took 6 bases from V and 7 from J; bases not matched to a gene: 11. The CDR3 is 15 residues long. Germline V gene data show CDR1 as MNHEY and CDR2 as SMNVEV (reference sequence). The CDR3 DNA reads TGTGCCAGCAGACAAAGGGACAGGGGTCGAGATGAAGCTTTCTTT. Translation gives CASRQRDRGRDEAFF.

The chain uses TRBV28 and TRBJ2-7; 7 bases match TRBD1. Germline lookup yields CDR1 MDHEN and CDR2 SYDVKM. V lost 6 bases, J lost 1 base, and 9 bases stayed unmatched. The CDR3 covers 15 residues. In DNA, the CDR3 is TGTGCCAGCAGCCGGAGAGGGGGCGGGTCCTACGAGCAGTACTTC. Translation gives CASSRRGGGSYEQYF.

This rearrangement joins TRBV29-1 to TRBJ2-1; D is undetermined. The CDR3 covers 14 residues. In germline, CDR1 is SQVTM, CDR2 ANQGSEA. The V gene lost 1 base and the J gene lost 0 bases, with 7 bases spanning the gap. CDR3 DNA sequence: TGCAGCGTTGAAGGAGCGCGCTCCTACAATGAGCAGTTCTTC. It yields the protein CSVEGARSYNEQFF.

This clone is a singleton in its sample. J is TRBJ2-7 and V is TRBV7-9, with 12 bases fitting TRBD2. The CDR3 has 19 residues. CDR1 and CDR2 (germline): SEHNR, FQNEAQ (reference sequence). Trimming cost V 5 bases and J 0 bases; bases outside gene matches: 14. CDR3 bases: TGTGCCAGCAGCCAAGCCACGACTAGCGGGAGAAGGAGCTCCTACGAGCAGTACTTC. This sequence encodes CASSQATTSGRRSSYEQYF.

This chain links TRBV5-1 with TRBJ2-5; tentatively, D is TRBD2 (5 bases). CDR3 length: 15 amino acids. The V and J ends lost 5 bases and 5 bases respectively, with 19 bases between them. Per the germline V gene, CDR1 is SGHRS and CDR2 is YFSETQ. The CDR3 DNA follows: TGCGCCAGCAGATCCCGCCGGGATACCGGGGAGACCCAGTACTTC. Amino acid sequence: CASRSRRDTGETQYF.

The V and J genes are TRBV9 and TRBJ1-1; 8 bases match TRBD1. V gave up 0 bases and J gave up 5 bases; unmatched junction bases: 3. The germline CDR1 and CDR2 sequences are SGDLS and YYNGEE. This CDR3 spans 14 amino acids. The CDR3, as DNA: TGTGCCAGCAGCGTAGCACAGGGGGGGACTGAAGCTTTCTTT. This gives the protein CASSVAQGGTEAFF.

This sequence joins TRBV27 and TRBJ2-7, with a possible D match to TRBD1 (6 bases). Trimming shortened V by 0 bases and J by 3 bases, and 12 bases separated the two germline ends. The CDR3 runs to 15 residues. CDR1 MNHEY and CDR2 SMNVEV come from the germline V gene (reference sequence). CDR3 region: CASSLSGLGHYEQYF. The CDR3 coding sequence is TGTGCCAGCAGTTTATCGGGTCTGGGACACTACGAGCAGTACTTC.

V gene TRBV7-9 combines with J gene TRBJ1-2, with D hard to call. CDR1 is SEHNR, CDR2 FQNEAQ, per germline (reference sequence). The V end lost 2 bases, the J end lost 5 bases, and 6 bases lay between the germline ends. This CDR3 has 12 amino acids. In DNA form, the CDR3 reads TGTGCCAGCAGCTTAAGAGGATATGGCTACACCTTC. It translates to CASSLRGYGYTF.

V usage is TRBV29-1 and J usage is TRBJ2-1, with D possibly matching TRBD2 (6 bases). CDR1 SQVTM and CDR2 ANQGSEA come from the germline V gene. The CDR3 runs 12 residues. The V end lost 5 bases, the J end lost 4 bases, and 9 bases lay between the germline ends. The CDR3 region has the DNA TGCAGCGTTACCGGAGGGTACAATGAGCAGTTCTTC. As protein: CSVTGGYNEQFF.